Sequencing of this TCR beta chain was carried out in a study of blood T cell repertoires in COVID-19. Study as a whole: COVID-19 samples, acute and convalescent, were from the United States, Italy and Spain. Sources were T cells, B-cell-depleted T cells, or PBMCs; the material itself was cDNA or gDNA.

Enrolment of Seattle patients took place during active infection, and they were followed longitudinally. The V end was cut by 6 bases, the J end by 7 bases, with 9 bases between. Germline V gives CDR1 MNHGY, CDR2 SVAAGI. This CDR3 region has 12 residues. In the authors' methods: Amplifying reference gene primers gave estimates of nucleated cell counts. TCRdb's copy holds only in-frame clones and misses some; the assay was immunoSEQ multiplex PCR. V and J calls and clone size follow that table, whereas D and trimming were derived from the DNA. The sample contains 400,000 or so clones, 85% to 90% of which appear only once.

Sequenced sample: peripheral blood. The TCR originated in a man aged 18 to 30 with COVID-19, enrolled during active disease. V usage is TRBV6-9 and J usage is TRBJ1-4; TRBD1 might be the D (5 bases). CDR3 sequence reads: CASSGRGEKLFF. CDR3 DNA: TGTGCCAGCAGCGGGAGGGGTGAAAAACTGTTTTTT.